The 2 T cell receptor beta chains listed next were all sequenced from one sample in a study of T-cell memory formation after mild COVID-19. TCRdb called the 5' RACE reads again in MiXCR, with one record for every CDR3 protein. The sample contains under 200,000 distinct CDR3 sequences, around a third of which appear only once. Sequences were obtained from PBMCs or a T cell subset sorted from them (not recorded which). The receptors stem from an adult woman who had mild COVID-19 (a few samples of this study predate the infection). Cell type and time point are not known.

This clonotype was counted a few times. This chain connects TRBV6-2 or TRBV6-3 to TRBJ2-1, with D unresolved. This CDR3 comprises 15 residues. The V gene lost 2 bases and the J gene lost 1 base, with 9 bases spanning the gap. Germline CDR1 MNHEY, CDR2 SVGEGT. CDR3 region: CASSYDVSSYNEQFF. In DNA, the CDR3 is TGTGCCAGCAGTTACGATGTAAGTTCCTACAATGAGCAGTTCTTC.

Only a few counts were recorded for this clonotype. The chain's CDR3 is CASSLGGLARAGELFF. In DNA, the CDR3 is TGTGCCAGCAGTTTAGGGGGACTAGCGAGGGCCGGGGAGCTGTTTTTT. V and J are TRBV12-3 or TRBV12-4 and TRBJ2-2; 10 positions agree with TRBD2. The CDR3 sequence is 16 residues long. The V gene end was trimmed by 1 base and the J gene end by 6 bases; junction bases not matched to a gene: 5.